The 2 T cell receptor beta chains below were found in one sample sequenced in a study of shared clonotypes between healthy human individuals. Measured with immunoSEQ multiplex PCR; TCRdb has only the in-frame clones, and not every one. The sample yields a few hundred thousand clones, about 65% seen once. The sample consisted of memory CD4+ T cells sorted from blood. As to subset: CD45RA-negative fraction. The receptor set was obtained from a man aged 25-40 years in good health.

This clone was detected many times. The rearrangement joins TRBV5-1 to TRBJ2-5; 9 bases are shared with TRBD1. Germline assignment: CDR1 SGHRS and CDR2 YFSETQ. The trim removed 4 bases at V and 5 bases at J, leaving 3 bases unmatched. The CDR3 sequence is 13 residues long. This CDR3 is CASSGGTGETQYF. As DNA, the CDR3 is TGCGCCAGCAGCGGGGGGACAGGGGAGACCCAGTACTTC.

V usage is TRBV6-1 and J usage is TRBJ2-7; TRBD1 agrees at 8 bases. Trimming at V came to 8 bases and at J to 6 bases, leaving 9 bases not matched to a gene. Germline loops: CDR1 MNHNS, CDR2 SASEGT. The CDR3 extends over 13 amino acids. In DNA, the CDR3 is TGTGCCAGCGGGCCATTCAGGGGGCTCGAGCAGTACTTC. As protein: CASGPFRGLEQYF.